Listed here is a single T cell receptor beta chain. This entry is derived from a study of blood T cell dynamics during melanoma immunotherapy. Method: immunoSEQ multiplex PCR; TCRdb's copy keeps in-frame clones and lacks some. The table lists about 16,000 clones, approximately 94% of them singletons. Time point reported: week 3, after first cycle of checkpoint inhibitor. The specimen was effector memory CD8+ T cells from blood, collected from a patient treated with checkpoint blockade. The receptor was derived from a human donor with melanoma.

CDR3 bases: TGTGCCAGCAGTTTCCGCCGGGACACCTTTTATGGCTACACCTTC. Translating gives CASSFRRDTFYGYTF. The chain has TRBV6-5 and TRBJ1-2, with a weak D call TRBD1 (6 bases). Germline V gene lookup returns CDR1 MNHEY and CDR2 SVGAGI. The ends were cut back, 4 bases at V and 5 bases at J, with 17 bases in the middle. This CDR3 is 15 amino acids long.